Listed here are 14 T cell receptor beta chains from one sample, sequenced in a study of cytomegalovirus exposure and HLA in healthy donors. Primers included in the PCR were 60 Vbeta and 13 Jbeta primers. Clones were read by immunoSEQ multiplex PCR, and TCRdb kept only the in-frame ones, dropping some. The sample records under 200,000 clones, around 90% being singletons. Material for sequencing was PBMCs. These receptors were collected from a woman aged 30 to 39 in good health and CMV-seronegative.

This chain uses TRBV30 with TRBJ2-7; 9 nucleotides align to TRBD1. The CDR3 is 14 amino acids. The V gene's germline CDR1 is GTSNPN and CDR2 SVGIG (reference sequence). The V and J ends lost 6 bases and 4 bases, in that order; junction bases with no gene match: 10. In DNA form, the CDR3 reads TGTGCCTGCGATTCCGGGACAGGGCGGTACGAGCAGTACTTC. This codes for CACDSGTGRYEQYF.

This clone appeared a few times. The chain uses TRBV5-4 and TRBJ1-2; possibly TRBD1 for D (5 bases). This CDR3 is 15 amino acids long. Germline assignment: CDR1 SGHNT and CDR2 YYREEE (reference sequence). Trimming stripped 2 bases from V and 2 bases from J, with 13 bases between. Here the CDR3 reads CASSLIVGQNYGYTF. In DNA, the CDR3 is TGTGCCAGCAGCTTAATAGTGGGGCAGAACTATGGCTACACCTTC.

V is TRBV5-1 and J is TRBJ2-1, with D tentatively TRBD2 (6 bases). V lost 1 base to trimming and J lost 7 bases, with 15 bases between them. Per germline, CDR1 SGHRS and CDR2 YFSETQ. The CDR3 has 15 amino acids. CDR3 region: CASSLYGLPGNEQFF. CDR3 sequence (DNA): TGCGCCAGCAGCTTGTATGGACTACCGGGGAATGAGCAGTTCTTC.

The V call is TRBV5-6, the J call TRBJ2-5; D may correspond to TRBD1 or TRBD2 (5 bases each). The closer fit of TRBJ2-7 to the DNA end suggests the J call may be wrong. The CDR3 runs 14 residues. Germline V CDR1 and CDR2: SGHDT, YYEEEE. DNA for the CDR3: TGTGCCAGCAGCTTGGTCGGGACGGACTACGAGCAGTACTTC. Translated, it gives CASSLVGTDYEQYF.

The chain uses TRBV19 and TRBJ2-7; 9 nucleotides agree with TRBD1. The J segment lost 6 bases and the V segment lost 5 bases, leaving 8 bases of the junction unmatched. The germline gives CDR1 LNHDA, CDR2 SQIVND (reference sequence). The CDR3 is 14 residues long. CDR3 sequence: CASSPRTGVVEQYF. In nucleotides, the CDR3 is TGTGCCAGTAGTCCCCGGACAGGGGTAGTCGAGCAGTACTTC.

The chain couples TRBV6-5 to TRBJ2-5; a weak D match, TRBD1 (5 bases). V lost 6 bases and J lost 6, with 17 bases in between. Per the germline V gene, CDR1 is MNHEY and CDR2 is SVGAGI. The CDR3 spans 14 residues. The CDR3 sequence: CASRVTQGGQTQYF. In DNA form, the CDR3 reads TGTGCCAGCAGAGTTACGCAGGGCGGACAGACCCAGTACTTC.

J is TRBJ1-5 and V is TRBV28; D unresolved. Deletions cut 5 bases from V and 11 bases from J, with 19 bases between. The germline V gene has CDR1 MDHEN and CDR2 SYDVKM. The CDR3 contains 14 residues. The CDR3 DNA is TGTGCCAGCAGTCCCCGGAGCCCCGCGGGAGCCCAGCATTTT. This translates into CASSPRSPAGAQHF.

This sequence joins TRBV13 and TRBJ2-7; a weak D match, TRBD2 (6 bases). The V and J ends lost 5 bases and 6 bases respectively, with 17 bases between them. The CDR3 contains 14 residues. Germline V gives CDR1 PRHDT, CDR2 FYEKMQ (reference sequence). The CDR3 here is CASSRGTRGAEQYF. As DNA, the CDR3 is TGTGCCAGCAGCCGCGGGACGCGCGGGGCCGAGCAGTACTTC.

The chain carries TRBV5-1 and TRBJ2-6; 8 bases match TRBD1. J gave up 2 bases and V 0 bases, and 7 bases lay outside the gene matches. Germline V gene data show CDR1 as SGHRS and CDR2 as YFSETQ. The CDR3 has 18 residues. CDR3 coding DNA: TGCGCCAGCAGCTTGGGACAGGGGATGGACACTGGGGCCAACGTCCTGACTTTC. It codes for CASSLGQGMDTGANVLTF.

The rearrangement links TRBV10-2 to TRBJ2-2; 9 nucleotides align to TRBD2. V shed 3 bases and J 5 bases; nucleotides not matched to a gene: 4. The CDR3 spans 15 residues. Germline assignment: CDR1 WSHSY and CDR2 SAAADI. As DNA, the CDR3 is TGCGCCAGCAGTGACGCGGGAGGGCGGACCGGGGAGCTGTTTTTT. It encodes CASSDAGGRTGELFF.

The chain couples TRBV18 to TRBJ1-4; D call uncertain. The CDR3 runs to 15 residues. V lost 3 bases, J lost 4 bases, and 12 bases lay in between. Per germline, CDR1 KGHSH and CDR2 LQKENI. The CDR3 region is CASSPSREFNEKLFF. Here the CDR3 DNA reads TGTGCCAGCTCACCCTCCCGGGAATTTAATGAAAAACTGTTTTTT.

This chain joins TRBV5-1 and TRBJ1-3, with D hard to call. Looked up from germline, CDR1 is SGHRS and CDR2 is YFSETQ. V was clipped by 3 bases and J by 0 bases, with 7 bases between them. The CDR3 contains 14 residues. CDR3 region: CASSSGNSGNTIYF. The DNA of the CDR3 is TGCGCCAGCAGCTCGGGAAACTCTGGAAACACCATATATTTT. Supplemented by reference TRBV5-1 and TRBJ1-3, the full variable domain reads KAGVTQTPRYLIKTRGQQVTLSCSPISGHRSVSWYQQTPGQGLQFLFEYFSETQRNKGNFPGRFSGRQFSNSRSEMNVSTLELGDSALYLCASSSGNSGNTIYFGEGSWLTVV.

The chain uses TRBV29-1 and TRBJ2-2, with D maybe TRBD1 (6 bases). The CDR3 spans 12 residues. Trimming pared 7 bases from V and 7 bases from J, leaving 13 bases between. Germline assignment: CDR1 SQVTM and CDR2 ANQGSEA. The CDR3 DNA sequence: TGCAGCGCCAGAACAGGGCTCGGGGAGCTGTTTTTT. As protein: CSARTGLGELFF.

V gene TRBV6-1 combines with J gene TRBJ1-5; the match to TRBD1 covers 9 bases. CDR1 is MNHNS and CDR2 is SASEGT in the germline V gene. This CDR3 is 18 amino acids long. Trimming cost V 4 bases and J 6 bases; bases outside gene matches: 16. The CDR3 region has the DNA TGTGCCAGCAGTGCCCCGAGCGGGACAGGGTGGAGGAGTCAGCCCCAGCATTTT. Protein product: CASSAPSGTGWRSQPQHF.